This paragraph reports one T cell receptor beta chain. Its matching antigen is unknown. Germline lookup yields CDR1 SNHLY and CDR2 FYNNEI. V lost 4 bases to trimming and J lost 2 bases, with 9 bases between them. The CDR3 length is 13 residues. This specimen comes from a study of T cells after yellow fever vaccination. Study-wide results and caveats: Peaking faster, on day 5 versus 15, the secondary response was nonetheless weaker. Boosting was followed by the reappearance of most primary-vaccination clones (approximately 97% CD4, roughly 90% CD8).

5'RACE template switching generated TCR cDNA, adding a universal primer site and UMIs. TCRdb used MiXCR to reprocess the 5' RACE reads, holding one entry per CDR3 protein. The repertoire consists of some 300,000 distinct CDR3 sequences, with 8.1% occurring once and the leading ten covering roughly a sixth. V usage is TRBV2 and J usage is TRBJ2-7; D is ambiguous. This sample comprised PBMCs, obtained around 45 days after the first yellow fever vaccination. The receptor was derived from a man aged 18 to 35 who received the YFV17D yellow fever vaccine. The CDR3: CASSVAVAYEQYF. CDR3 bases: TGTGCCAGCAGTGTGGCAGTTGCCTACGAGCAGTACTTC.